The present TCR beta chain was sequenced within a study of T cells of healthy individuals. TCRdb re-called the 5' RACE reads through MiXCR, storing one row per CDR3 protein. The profile shows tens of thousands of distinct CDR3 sequences, under 20% of them singletons. This clonotype was counted only a few times. Per the germline V gene, CDR1 is MNHEY and CDR2 is SMNVEV (reference sequence). V shed 6 bases and J 8 bases; nucleotides not matched to a gene: 16. The CDR3 totals 16 residues. This receptor was taken from a human donor in good health. V and J are TRBV27 and TRBJ1-1, with 9 bases fitting TRBD1. In DNA form, the CDR3 reads TGTGCCAGCAGGGCGGGGATCGGACAGGGGCCCTCGGAAGCTTTCTTT. It yields the protein CASRAGIGQGPSEAFF.